This TCR beta chain was identified in a study of cytotoxic CD8 clonotypes in ibrutinib-treated CLL. V was clipped by 6 bases and J by 5 bases; unmatched bases: 7. Per the germline V gene, CDR1 is SGHRS and CDR2 is YFSETQ. The CDR3 is made up of 15 amino acids. Assay: immunoSEQ multiplex PCR; the TCRdb copy retains only in-frame clones and omits some. The profile shows roughly 49,000 clones, approximately 87% of them singletons. The gene calls are TRBV5-1 and TRBJ2-3; TRBD2 agrees at 12 bases. The clonotype was recovered from a human donor with chronic lymphocytic leukemia. Material: PBMCs, obtained after 24 months of ibrutinib treatment. CDR3 protein: CASTRTSGNVDTQYF. DNA for the CDR3: TGCGCCAGCACCCGGACTAGCGGGAATGTAGATACGCAGTATTTT.